One sample yielded the 6 T cell receptor beta chains listed below, sequenced in a study of blood T cell repertoires in COVID-19. Clones were read by immunoSEQ multiplex PCR, and TCRdb kept only the in-frame ones, dropping some. Seen here are 150,000 to 180,000 clones, 78% observed once, and the top ten hold roughly 1.5%. Sample: peripheral blood. The receptor set was obtained from a man at least 80 years old with acute or convalescent COVID-19.

This sequence joins TRBV25-1 and TRBJ2-4, with TRBD2 as a possible D gene (5 bases). The CDR3 length is 13 residues. Germline-derived CDR1 and CDR2 are MGHDK and SYGVNS. With 2 bases removed from V and 8 bases from J, the gap between germline ends came to 10 bases. DNA of the CDR3: TGTGCCAGCAGTGAAAGCGGTAGGGACATTCAGTACTTC. This sequence encodes CASSESGRDIQYF.

In DNA form, the CDR3 reads TGCGCCAGCAGCCGAGACAGATTCTCTGGGGCCAACGTCCTGACTTTC. It is translated as CASSRDRFSGANVLTF. The rearrangement links TRBV4-3 to TRBJ2-6; perhaps TRBD1 as D (5 bases). The CDR3 covers 16 residues. Germline CDR1 LGHNA, CDR2 YSLEER. V lost 4 bases and J lost 0, with 10 bases in between.

J is TRBJ1-2 and V is TRBV7-3; 7 bases align to TRBD1. Trimming removed 5 bases from V and 1 base from J; junction bases left unmatched: 10. The CDR3 loop spans 16 amino acids. Germline lookup yields CDR1 SGHTA and CDR2 FQGTGA. CDR3: CASSPSSGQLNYGYTF. For the CDR3, the DNA is TGTGCCAGCAGCCCTAGCTCGGGACAGCTTAACTATGGCTACACCTTC.

CDR3 bases: TGTGCCAGCTCCCCCAGACGAGGGGGGGGGCTGGGAACTGAAGCTTTCTTT. It translates to CASSPRRGGGLGTEAFF. V is TRBV18 and J is TRBJ1-1; weak D call: TRBD1 (6 bases). Germline loops: CDR1 KGHSH, CDR2 LQKENI. CDR3 size: 17 residues. V gave up 6 bases and J gave up 5 bases, with 25 bases separating them.

Here the CDR3 reads CASSTWGGRTEAFF. The CDR3 region has the DNA TGTGCCAGCAGTACCTGGGGGGGTAGAACTGAAGCTTTCTTT. V is TRBV6-5 and J is TRBJ1-1, with D perhaps matching TRBD1 (5 bases). The germline gives CDR1 MNHEY, CDR2 SVGAGI. This CDR3 has 14 amino acids. V was clipped by 5 bases and J by 5 bases, with 15 bases between them.

This clone was picked up one time. The chain combines TRBV7-2 with TRBJ2-7; TRBD1 agrees at 9 bases. In germline, CDR1 is SGHTA, CDR2 FQGNSA. This CDR3 comprises 18 residues. Losses at the gene ends were 1 base for V and 3 bases for J; bases not matched to a gene: 13. CDR3 in amino acids: CASSLVGGQGSHGYEQYF. The CDR3 coding sequence is TGTGCCAGCAGCTTAGTCGGGGGACAGGGTTCCCACGGCTACGAGCAGTACTTC.